One sample yielded the 25 T cell receptor beta chains listed below, sequenced in a study of T cell changes during pregnancy in multiple sclerosis (dated by TCRdb to the late 2010s). Libraries were prepared through the immunoSEQ multiplex PCR assay. TCRdb's version of the immuneACCESS table is confined to in-frame rearrangements and falls short of the full clone set. An unresolved V gene accounts for under half of the shortfall where checked; the remainder is of unknown origin. For this sample the table gives roughly 80,000 clones, of which about 93% were detected only once. Approximately 2.8% of the sample belongs to the ten largest clones. Here the sequenced sample was peripheral blood, taken after pregnancy. These receptors originate from a female donor in good health, enrolled as a control in a pregnancy study.

The chain has TRBV28 and TRBJ1-2; D is unclear. The germline V and J ends were trimmed by 7 bases and 0 bases, with 9 bases remaining between them. The CDR3 contains 13 residues. The germline V gene has CDR1 MDHEN and CDR2 SYDVKM. The CDR3 DNA is TGTGCCAGCATGTCTCGAGCTAACTATGGCTACACCTTC. Protein product: CASMSRANYGYTF.

This chain connects TRBV4-2 to TRBJ1-1; D not resolved. This CDR3 contains 17 residues. CDR1 LGHNA and CDR2 YNFKEQ come from the germline V gene. V was shortened by 1 base and J by 5 bases, with 20 bases between the two germline ends. CDR3 nucleotide sequence: TGTGCCAGCAGCCAAGCCACCCTCCTCGGTGCGCAAACTGAAGCTTTCTTT. This sequence encodes CASSQATLLGAQTEAFF.

This chain joins TRBV29-1 and TRBJ2-1; 8 bases match TRBD2. CDR3 size: 14 residues. Trimming removed 5 bases from V and 6 bases from J; junction bases left unmatched: 9. CDR1 is SQVTM and CDR2 is ANQGSEA in the germline V gene. DNA of the CDR3: TGCAGCGTTTTCATGGGACTAGAGGCCAATGAGCAGTTCTTC. Its translation is CSVFMGLEANEQFF.

The chain joins TRBV19 to TRBJ1-1; D is perhaps TRBD1 (6 bases). Per the germline V gene, CDR1 is LNHDA and CDR2 is SQIVND (reference sequence). Between the trimmed V and J ends, which lost 7 bases and 7 bases, there was a span of 19 bases. The CDR3 sequence is 14 residues long. CDR3 nucleotide sequence: TGTGCCAGTAAGCTCGCCTGGGACAATGGTGAAGCTTTCTTT. Translation gives CASKLAWDNGEAFF.

The CDR3 is CSAQGLGGYTF. The DNA of the CDR3 is TGCAGTGCCCAGGGACTGGGTGGCTACACCTTC. The chain links TRBV20-1 to TRBJ1-2, with D possibly matching TRBD1 (5 bases). The CDR3 loop spans 11 amino acids. Per the germline V gene, CDR1 is DFQATT and CDR2 is SNEGSKA (reference sequence). Trimming removed 6 bases at V and 7 bases at J, with 12 bases between.

The rearrangement uses TRBV5-1 and TRBJ2-3, with 8 bases aligning to TRBD1. J gave up 5 bases and V 5 bases, and 10 bases lay outside the gene matches. Germline-derived CDR1 and CDR2 are SGHRS and YFSETQ. This CDR3 region has 15 residues. DNA of the CDR3: TGCGCCAGCAGAGTGCAGGGGGCGCTTCTAGATACGCAGTATTTT. Encoded protein: CASRVQGALLDTQYF.

The chain couples TRBV2 to TRBJ2-3, with D perhaps TRBD2 (6 bases). Per germline, CDR1 SNHLY and CDR2 FYNNEI. CDR3 length: 15 residues. V was clipped by 4 bases and J by 2 bases, with 13 bases between them. The CDR3 protein is CASSARSGYTDTQYF. The CDR3 DNA reads TGTGCCAGCAGTGCTCGTAGCGGATACACAGATACGCAGTATTTT.

The V and J genes are TRBV11-2 and TRBJ2-7; the D gene is possibly TRBD1 (6 bases). V lost 1 base and J lost 5, with 15 bases in between. CDR1 is SGHAT, CDR2 FQNNGV, per germline. The CDR3 sequence is 15 residues long. DNA for the CDR3: TGTGCCAGCAGCTTAGGGCTGGTAGGGGGACACGAGCAGTACTTC. Translating it yields CASSLGLVGGHEQYF.

The chain's CDR3 is CSVVGPDRRTDTQYF. The CDR3 DNA follows: TGCAGCGTTGTGGGGCCCGACAGGCGCACAGATACGCAGTATTTT. V and J are TRBV29-1 and TRBJ2-3; a weak D match, TRBD1 (6 bases). V lost 4 bases and J lost 1, with 15 bases in between. Per germline, CDR1 SQVTM and CDR2 ANQGSEA. The CDR3 loop spans 15 amino acids.

The CDR3 DNA follows: TGTGCCACCAGCAGAGAGGGGGGATTTCGACAGGGTGGGAGCTATGGCTACACCTTC. This translates into CATSREGGFRQGGSYGYTF. This chain uses TRBV15 with TRBJ1-2; 7 bases align to TRBD1. There are 19 residues in the CDR3. V was clipped by 0 bases and J by 4 bases; unmatched bases: 17. The germline CDR1 and CDR2 sequences are LNHNV and YYDKDF (reference sequence). Combining the CDR3 with reference TRBV15 and TRBJ1-2 gives the whole variable domain DAMVIQNPRYQVTQFGKPVTLSCSQTLNHNVMYWYQQKSSQAPKLLFHYYDKDFNNEADTPDNFQSRRPNTSFCFLDIRSPGLGDTAMYLCATSREGGFRQGGSYGYTFGSGTRLTVV.

The J gene is TRBJ2-3, the V gene TRBV18; D gene uncertain. CDR1 and CDR2 (germline): KGHSH, LQKENI. CDR3 size: 16 residues. The V end was cut by 0 bases, the J end by 3 bases, with 13 bases between. In nucleotides, the CDR3 is TGTGCCAGCTCACCACCTTATGAGGTGTATACAGATACGCAGTATTTT. This encodes CASSPPYEVYTDTQYF.

The chain is built from TRBV5-1 and TRBJ2-7; 7 positions match TRBD1. With V trimmed by 4 bases and J by 3 bases, 7 bases remained unmatched. CDR1 is SGHRS and CDR2 is YFSETQ in the germline V gene. The CDR3 is 14 amino acids. The CDR3 loop reads CASSAGQVSYEQYF. The CDR3 nucleotides are TGCGCCAGCAGCGCTGGACAGGTCAGCTACGAGCAGTACTTC.

The rearrangement uses TRBV7-2 and TRBJ1-5; D possibly corresponds to TRBD1 (5 bases). The CDR3 has 14 amino acids. Trimming removed 5 bases at V and 8 bases at J, with 16 bases between. Germline assignment: CDR1 SGHTA and CDR2 FQGNSA. CDR3 nucleotides: TGTGCCAGCAGCCCCCGACAGAGTTTAGAGCCCCAGCATTTT. Translation gives CASSPRQSLEPQHF.

The V gene is TRBV19, the J gene TRBJ1-5, with 11 bases fitting TRBD1. Germline lookup yields CDR1 LNHDA and CDR2 SQIVND (reference sequence). V lost 6 bases to trimming and J lost 6 bases; unmatched junction nucleotides: 4. This CDR3 has 14 amino acids. The CDR3 loop reads CASRDRGLGQPQHF. The CDR3 nucleotides are TGTGCCAGTAGGGACAGGGGGCTGGGTCAGCCCCAGCATTTT.

Details on this clone: The same CDR3 also results from other DNA sequences found in this sample. The rearrangement joins TRBV20-1 to TRBJ2-7; D is uncertain. This CDR3 is 11 amino acids long. Germline V gene lookup returns CDR1 DFQATT and CDR2 SNEGSKA (reference sequence). V was trimmed by 1 base and J by 2 bases, leaving 3 bases between them. CDR3 in amino acids: CSARGAYEQYF. The DNA of the CDR3 is TGCAGTGCTAGAGGCGCCTACGAGCAGTACTTC.

This CDR3 is CASSLVADSYNEQFF. CDR3 sequence (DNA): TGTGCCAGCAGCTTAGTGGCGGACTCCTACAATGAGCAGTTCTTC. The chain is built from TRBV11-2 and TRBJ2-1; no clear D. V was trimmed by 1 base and J by 0 bases, leaving 7 bases between them. This CDR3 spans 15 amino acids. Germline CDR1 is SGHAT and CDR2 is FQNNGV.

This clone occurred once. The chain joins TRBV5-4 to TRBJ2-5; no clear D gene. The CDR3 has 15 amino acids. Trimming shortened V by 8 bases and J by 5 bases, and 22 bases separated the two germline ends. CDR1 SGHNT and CDR2 YYREEE come from the germline V gene (reference sequence). Here the CDR3 reads CASSESSLVHETQYF. The CDR3 DNA sequence: TGTGCCAGTTCTGAGAGTAGCCTCGTTCACGAGACCCAGTACTTC. Full variable domain (rest looked up from reference TRBV5-4 and TRBJ2-5): ETGVTQSPTHLIKTRGQQVTLRCSSQSGHNTVSWYQQALGQGPQFIFQYYREEENGRGNFPPRFSGLQFPNYSSELNVNALELDDSALYLCASSESSLVHETQYFGPGTRLLVL.

The V call is TRBV19, the J call TRBJ2-6, with D maybe TRBD2 (5 bases). The CDR3 sequence is 14 residues long. Deletions cut 8 bases from V and 4 bases from J, with 12 bases between. Germline values: CDR1 LNHDA, CDR2 SQIVND (reference sequence). This chain's CDR3 is CASAAPGGANVLTF. The CDR3 nucleotides read TGTGCCAGTGCGGCGCCGGGGGGGGCCAACGTCCTGACTTTC.

The CDR3 is CASSLERQGAQGYTF. Here the CDR3 DNA reads TGCGCCAGCAGCTTGGAGAGACAGGGGGCGCAAGGCTACACCTTC. The chain recombines TRBV5-1 with TRBJ1-2; 10 bases are a match to TRBD1. Germline-derived CDR1 and CDR2 are SGHRS and YFSETQ. The CDR3 sequence is 15 residues long. V lost 0 bases and J lost 8; bases outside the gene matches: 7.

V usage is TRBV10-1 and J usage is TRBJ2-7; 14 nucleotides match TRBD2. V lost 5 bases to trimming and J lost 11 bases; unmatched junction nucleotides: 2. Germline-derived CDR1 and CDR2 are WNHNN and SYGVQD (reference sequence). The CDR3 spans 12 residues. CDR3 coding DNA: TGCGCCAGCAGTCCGGGACTAGCGGGGGAGTACTTC. Protein product: CASSPGLAGEYF.

The DNA of the CDR3 is TGCGCCAGCACCCTATCCCAGGGGCGGAACACTGAAGCTTTCTTT. Its protein is CASTLSQGRNTEAFF. The chain employs TRBV5-1 and TRBJ1-1, with D maybe TRBD1 (6 bases). V gave up 6 bases and J gave up 1 base, with 16 bases separating them. Germline V lookup: CDR1 SGHRS, CDR2 YFSETQ. This CDR3 is 15 amino acids long.

The V and J genes are TRBV12-5 and TRBJ1-5; D might be TRBD1 (6 bases). CDR1 and CDR2 (germline): LGHNT, FRNRAP. CDR3 length equals 15 residues. V lost 1 base and J lost 2, with 9 bases in between. The CDR3 is CASGLGRGGNQPQHF. The CDR3 DNA follows: TGTGCTAGTGGTTTGGGCAGGGGTGGCAATCAGCCCCAGCATTTT. Together with reference TRBV12-5 and TRBJ1-5, the CDR3 gives the full variable domain: DARVTQTPRHKVTEMGQEVTMRCQPILGHNTVFWYRQTMMQGLELLAYFRNRAPLDDSGMPKDRFSAEMPDATLATLKIQPSEPRDSAVYFCASGLGRGGNQPQHFGDGTRLSIL.

The chain carries TRBV4-1 and TRBJ2-2, with 7 bases that match TRBD2. The CDR3 contains 15 residues. V dropped 8 bases and J dropped 4; count of bases not matched to a gene: 10. CDR1 and CDR2 from the germline V gene are MGHRA and YSYEKL. CDR3 sequence reads: CASLELAYGTGELFF. The CDR3 DNA reads TGCGCCAGCTTAGAACTAGCGTATGGCACCGGGGAGCTGTTTTTT.

V is TRBV7-8 and J is TRBJ2-6; the D gene is possibly TRBD2 (6 bases). This CDR3 is 13 amino acids long. Germline V CDR1 and CDR2: SGHVS, FQNEAQ. The CDR3: CAGGDAGANVLTF. In DNA, the CDR3 is TGTGCGGGAGGAGATGCTGGGGCCAACGTCCTGACTTTC.

This chain connects TRBV11-2 to TRBJ2-1; D perhaps matches TRBD2 (5 bases). CDR1 is SGHAT and CDR2 is FQNNGV in the germline V gene. This CDR3 is built from 17 residues. V shed 1 base and J shed 6 bases, with 19 bases lying between them. This CDR3 reads CASSLAPRVGVRNEQFF. The CDR3, as DNA: TGTGCCAGCAGCTTAGCCCCCCGGGTCGGGGTACGCAATGAGCAGTTCTTC.